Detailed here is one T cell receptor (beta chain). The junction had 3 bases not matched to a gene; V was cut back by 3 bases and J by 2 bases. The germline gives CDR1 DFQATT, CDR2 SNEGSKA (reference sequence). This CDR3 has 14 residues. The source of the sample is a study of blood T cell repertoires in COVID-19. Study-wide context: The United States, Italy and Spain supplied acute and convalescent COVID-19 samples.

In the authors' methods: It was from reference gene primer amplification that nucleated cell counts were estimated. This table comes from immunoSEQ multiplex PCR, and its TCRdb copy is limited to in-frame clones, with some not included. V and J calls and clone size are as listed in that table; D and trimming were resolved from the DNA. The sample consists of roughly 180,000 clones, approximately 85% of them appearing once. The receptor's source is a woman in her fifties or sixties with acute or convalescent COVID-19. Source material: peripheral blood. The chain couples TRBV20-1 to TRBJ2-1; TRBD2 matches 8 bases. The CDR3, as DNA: TGCAGTGCTAGTATTAGCGGGACCTACAATGAGCAGTTCTTC. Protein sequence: CSASISGTYNEQFF.